A single sample is the source of the 28 T cell receptor beta chains below, sequenced in a study of T cells in Graves' hyperthyroidism and ophthalmopathy (dated by TCRdb to between 2017 and 2020). Libraries were built with multiplex PCR. TCRdb records Illumina HiSeq 2000 as the sequencer. TCR beta CDR3 regions were amplified from RNA transcripts. The TCR CDR3 was subjected to a first round of RT-PCR using the HTBI primer set and the Qiagen OneStep RT-PCR kit. Using fastp trimming at Q25 and MiXCR clonotype assembly, TCRdb reanalyzed the public sequencing data and kept in-frame beta chains. Every distinct CDR3 protein forms one entry, paired with its most common genes and DNA. A total of roughly 700,000 distinct CDR3 sequences appear in this sample, around a third of them only once. Around 32% of the sample belongs to the ten largest clones. Sequencing input: blood. These receptors were taken from a woman in her thirties or forties with Graves' hyperthyroidism.

The V and J genes are TRBV2 and TRBJ1-2; D is possibly TRBD1 (5 bases). The CDR3 length is 13 residues. V was cut by 3 bases and J by 7 bases, with 12 bases left in between. The V gene's germline CDR1 is SNHLY and CDR2 FYNNEI. The CDR3 DNA is TGTGCCAGCAGTGAGAGGGGCTACGGTGGCTACACCTTC. This codes for CASSERGYGGYTF.

This clonotype was counted many times. V and J are TRBV7-9 and TRBJ2-2; 8 bases line up with TRBD1. The germline V gene encodes CDR1 SEHNR and CDR2 FQNEAQ (reference sequence). This CDR3 has 16 amino acids. Trimming cost V 5 bases and J 2 bases; bases outside gene matches: 7. CDR3 nucleotides: TGTGCCAGCAGCCCCATCACAGGGGGAAACACCGGGGAGCTGTTTTTT. Residues: CASSPITGGNTGELFF.

This clonotype occurred many times. The CDR3 is CASSLGDAGPNYGYTF. CDR3 coding DNA: TGTGCCAGCAGCTTAGGGGATGCAGGGCCCAACTATGGCTACACCTTC. The chain uses TRBV7-2 and TRBJ1-2; perhaps TRBD1 as D (5 bases). V was trimmed by 1 base and J by 2 bases, leaving 14 bases between them. Germline V CDR1 and CDR2: SGHTA, FQGNSA. The CDR3 totals 16 residues.

The V gene is TRBV7-2, the J gene TRBJ2-7; TRBD1 matches 7 bases. Germline V CDR1 and CDR2: SGHTA, FQGNSA. Losses at the gene ends were 5 bases for V and 4 bases for J; bases not matched to a gene: 11. The CDR3 has 15 amino acids. The CDR3 sequence: CASSQDYDRAYEQYF. The CDR3 DNA follows: TGTGCCAGCAGCCAAGATTACGACAGGGCGTACGAGCAGTACTTC. The entire variable domain, with the rest obtained from reference TRBV7-2 and TRBJ2-7, is as follows: GAGVSQSPSNKVTEKGKDVELRCDPISGHTALYWYRQSLGQGLEFLIYFQGNSAPDKSGLPSDRFSAERTGGSVSTLTIQRTQQEDSAVYLCASSQDYDRAYEQYFGPGTRLTVT.

This clonotype was picked up a small number of times. The genes are TRBV5-1 and TRBJ1-1, with 8 bases matching TRBD1. CDR3 length: 13 amino acids. CDR1 and CDR2 from the germline V gene are SGHRS and YFSETQ. Trimming took 4 bases from V and 7 from J; bases not matched to a gene: 6. CDR3: CASSRTGIGEAFF. CDR3 nucleotides: TGCGCCAGCAGCCGGACAGGGATTGGTGAAGCTTTCTTT.

This clonotype was seen just once. J is TRBJ2-7 and V is TRBV9; D is ambiguous. The DNA end lines up better with TRBJ2-1; the J call may be wrong. CDR1 and CDR2 from the germline V gene are SGDLS and YYNGEE. The CDR3 extends over 12 amino acids. CDR3 loop: CASSGVWNEQFF. DNA for the CDR3: TGTGCCAGCAGCGGGGTTTGGAATGAGCAGTTCTTC.

This clonotype was detected only a few times. The chain links TRBV9 to TRBJ2-3; tentatively, D is TRBD2 (5 bases). This CDR3 comprises 15 residues. Germline-derived CDR1 and CDR2 are SGDLS and YYNGEE. The V end was cut by 4 bases, the J end by 2 bases, with 14 bases between. CDR3 nucleotide sequence: TGTGCCAGCAGCCCCGGACTGCGTCACACAGATACGCAGTATTTT. Protein: CASSPGLRHTDTQYF.

The rearrangement uses TRBV7-2 and TRBJ2-5, with D perhaps given as TRBD1 or TRBD2 (6 bases each). V lost 3 bases and J 4 bases, leaving 12 bases between the germline ends. The length of the CDR3 is 14 residues. Germline-derived CDR1 and CDR2 are SGHTA and FQGNSA. The chain's CDR3 is CASSFAGQTETQYF. The CDR3 DNA is TGTGCCAGCAGCTTTGCGGGACAAACAGAGACCCAGTACTTC.

V gene TRBV7-3 combines with J gene TRBJ2-7, with D possibly being TRBD1 (6 bases). This CDR3 is 16 amino acids long. Between the trimmed V and J ends, which lost 5 bases and 7 bases, there was a span of 24 bases. Germline V gene sequence: CDR1 SGHTA, CDR2 FQGTGA. The CDR3 is CASSGSGLGAYNEQYF. For the CDR3, the DNA is TGTGCCAGCAGCGGTTCCGGCTTGGGGGCCTACAATGAGCAGTACTTC. The complete variable domain, with remaining parts taken from reference TRBV7-3 and TRBJ2-7, reads GAGVSQTPSNKVTEKGKYVELRCDPISGHTALYWYRQSLGQGPEFLIYFQGTGAADDSGLPNDRFFAVRPEGSVSTLKIQRTERGDSAVYLCASSGSGLGAYNEQYFGPGTRLTVT.

This clonotype showed up just a few times. CDR3 amino acids: CASSFSGDGYTF. As DNA, the CDR3 is TGTGCCAGCAGTTTTTCGGGGGACGGCTACACCTTC. V usage is TRBV6-6 and J usage is TRBJ1-2, with D maybe TRBD1 (5 bases). CDR1 is MNHNY and CDR2 is SVGAGI in the germline V gene (reference sequence). The CDR3 length is 12 residues. The ends were cut back, 4 bases at V and 8 bases at J, with 11 bases in the middle.

The DNA for the CDR3 is TGTGCCAGCAGTTTATTAACATTTTTACCCCATTCACCCCTCCACTTT. Its translation is CASSLLTFLPHSPLHF. The chain carries TRBV6-5 and TRBJ1-6; D unresolved. This CDR3 region has 16 residues. Deletions cut 4 bases from V and 8 bases from J, with 18 bases between. CDR1 is MNHEY and CDR2 is SVGAGI in the germline V gene.

CDR3 sequence: CASSLARDVNTEAFF. In DNA, the CDR3 is TGTGCCAGCAGCTTAGCTAGAGACGTGAACACTGAAGCTTTCTTT. The J gene is TRBJ1-1, the V gene TRBV7-2; unclear D gene. V was shortened by 0 bases and J by 0 bases, with 8 bases between the two germline ends. Germline V gene sequence: CDR1 SGHTA, CDR2 FQGNSA. CDR3 length: 15 amino acids.

Ten or more counts support this clonotype. J is TRBJ1-1 and V is TRBV2; possible D gene TRBD1, 6 bases. The CDR3 has 14 amino acids. Germline values: CDR1 SNHLY, CDR2 FYNNEI. V was shortened by 2 bases and J by 10 bases, with 17 bases between the two germline ends. The CDR3 DNA sequence: TGTGCCAGCAGTGAACTCGGGGGCGCCGGGTTAGCTTTCTTT. Its translation: CASSELGGAGLAFF. Complete variable domain (other parts from reference TRBV2 and TRBJ1-1): EPEVTQTPSHQVTQMGQEVILRCVPISNHLYFYWYRQILGQKVEFLVSFYNNEISEKSEIFDDQFSVERPDGSNFTLKIRSTKLEDSAMYFCASSELGGAGLAFFGQGTRLTVV.

The chain carries TRBV2 and TRBJ2-7; D call uncertain. The germline CDR1 and CDR2 sequences are SNHLY and FYNNEI. Trimming shortened V by 5 bases and J by 4 bases, and 27 bases separated the two germline ends. The CDR3 totals 18 residues. The CDR3, as DNA: TGTGCCAGCAGTTACTCGAGGCCCACAAGAGACAAACTTTACGAGCAGTACTTC. Translation: CASSYSRPTRDKLYEQYF.

This clonotype was found many times. J is TRBJ2-7 and V is TRBV7-2; 9 nucleotides align to TRBD1. The J segment lost 6 bases and the V segment lost 1 base, leaving 1 base of the junction unmatched. Germline CDR1 and CDR2: SGHTA and FQGNSA. The CDR3 has 13 residues. Here the CDR3 DNA reads TGTGCCAGCAGCTTAGTGGACAGGGGCGAGCAGTACTTC. It encodes CASSLVDRGEQYF.

This clonotype was picked up many times. The V and J genes are TRBV6-5 and TRBJ1-1; D perhaps matches TRBD1 (6 bases). This CDR3 is built from 14 residues. Germline loops: CDR1 MNHEY, CDR2 SVGAGI. Deletions cut 5 bases from V and 4 bases from J, with 14 bases between. CDR3 protein: CASSETGGITEAFF. The DNA for the CDR3 is TGTGCCAGCAGTGAGACTGGGGGCATCACTGAAGCTTTCTTT.

This chain links TRBV7-8 with TRBJ1-1; D gene ambiguous. This CDR3 has 12 amino acids. V lost 6 bases and J lost 6, with 11 bases in between. Germline CDR1 SGHVS, CDR2 FQNEAQ. CDR3 coding DNA: TGTGCCAGCAGTCGGGATCGACCTGAAGCTTTCTTT. Translated, it gives CASSRDRPEAFF. The variable domain in full, with the rest retrieved from reference TRBV7-8 and TRBJ1-1, is GAGVSQSPRYKVAKRGQDVALRCDPISGHVSLFWYQQALGQGPEFLTYFQNEAQLDKSGLPSDRFFAERPEGSVSTLKIQRTQQEDSAVYLCASSRDRPEAFFGQGTRLTVV.

The chain employs TRBV29-1 and TRBJ2-1; D perhaps matches TRBD1 (6 bases). Trimming cost V 7 bases and J 4 bases, with 14 bases left between them. This CDR3 spans 13 amino acids. Per the germline V gene, CDR1 is SQVTM and CDR2 is ANQGSEA. The CDR3 sequence is CSAEGHDYNEQFF. For the CDR3, the DNA is TGCAGCGCCGAGGGACACGATTACAATGAGCAGTTCTTC.

The chain uses TRBV9 and TRBJ2-2, with 7 bases aligning to TRBD1. Looked up from germline, CDR1 is SGDLS and CDR2 is YYNGEE. This CDR3 comprises 15 residues. Germline trimming cut 0 bases from V and 4 bases from J; bases unmatched to any gene: 3. DNA of the CDR3: TGTGCCAGCAGCGTAGAAGGGGGCATCACCGGGGAGCTGTTTTTT. It specifies CASSVEGGITGELFF.

This chain joins TRBV20-1 and TRBJ2-6; the D call may be TRBD1 or TRBD2 (6 bases each). The germline V gene encodes CDR1 DFQATT and CDR2 SNEGSKA (reference sequence). The CDR3 extends over 16 amino acids. V was pared by 3 bases and J by 2 bases, with 14 bases between. In nucleotides, the CDR3 is TGCAGTGCTAGCAGCAGGGGACTCCCTGGGGCCAACGTCCTGACTTTC. Protein sequence: CSASSRGLPGANVLTF.

This clonotype was seen a handful of times. This chain uses TRBV7-9 with TRBJ1-1; 7 bases map to TRBD1. V gave up 5 bases and J gave up 0 bases; unmatched junction bases: 6. Germline assignment: CDR1 SEHNR and CDR2 FQNEAQ (reference sequence). The CDR3 has 15 residues. The CDR3 loop reads CASSPRGQLNTEAFF. CDR3 bases: TGTGCCAGCAGCCCTCGGGGACAGTTGAACACTGAAGCTTTCTTT.

The V call is TRBV4-3, the J call TRBJ2-7; tentatively, D is TRBD1 (6 bases). The CDR3 loop spans 15 amino acids. CDR1 and CDR2 (germline): LGHNA, YSLEER. Deletions cut 0 bases from V and 2 bases from J, with 11 bases between. CDR3 coding DNA: TGCGCCAGCAGCCAAGACAGGGGCACTCCCTACGAGCAGTACTTC. Translated, it gives CASSQDRGTPYEQYF.

This clonotype showed up many times. The chain recombines TRBV12-3 or TRBV12-4 with TRBJ1-5; D remains ambiguous. The CDR3 is made up of 12 amino acids. V lost 7 bases and J 3 bases, leaving 7 bases between the germline ends. Written as DNA, the CDR3 is TGTGCCAGCACCGCGGACAATCAGCCCCAGCATTTT. Amino acids: CASTADNQPQHF.

V and J are TRBV25-1 and TRBJ2-7; D is ambiguous. The CDR3 has 14 residues. Germline CDR1 MGHDK, CDR2 SYGVNS. The V gene lost 4 bases and the J gene lost 3 bases, with 13 bases spanning the gap. DNA of the CDR3: TGTGCCAGCAGTGTTGCTGACTCCGTCTACGAGCAGTACTTC. Translated: CASSVADSVYEQYF.

This clonotype was seen at least ten times. The chain has TRBV2 and TRBJ1-5; no clear D gene. V lost 3 bases and J 3 bases, leaving 12 bases between the germline ends. The CDR3 runs 15 residues. In germline, CDR1 is SNHLY, CDR2 FYNNEI. Here the CDR3 DNA reads TGTGCCAGCAGTGAGTTCGGGTGGTCCAATCAGCCCCAGCATTTT. It is translated as CASSEFGWSNQPQHF.

For this clonotype: A much larger clonotype is one base distant, so this may be a read error. The V call is TRBV4-3, the J call TRBJ1-2, with 9 nucleotides matching TRBD1. Germline V lookup: CDR1 LGHNA, CDR2 YSLEER. The V segment lost 2 bases and the J segment 7 bases; nucleotides outside the gene matches: 11. CDR3 size: 16 residues. For the CDR3, the DNA is TGCGCCAGCAGCCAATGTCCCGGGACAGGGTCGTCTGGCTACACCTTC. Translated, it gives CASSQCPGTGSSGYTF.

This clonotype appeared many times. V usage is TRBV7-2 and J usage is TRBJ2-7; no reliable D call. V was clipped by 3 bases and J by 7 bases, with 13 bases between them. The CDR3 covers 13 residues. CDR1 is SGHTA and CDR2 is FQGNSA in the germline V gene. CDR3 in amino acids: CASSFRREGEQYF. In DNA, the CDR3 is TGTGCCAGCAGCTTTCGACGAGAAGGAGAGCAGTACTTC.

Of note for this clonotype: One end of the junction fails to match germline, which may point to a read error. The gene calls are TRBV10-3 and TRBJ2-2; TRBD2 agrees at 11 bases. The CDR3 runs to 19 residues. CDR1 and CDR2 from the germline V gene are ENHRY and SYGVKD. CDR3 DNA sequence: TGTGCCAGCAGTTATCCTCTCTTTAGCGGGAGGGCCAACACCGGGGAGCTGTTTTTT. This codes for CASSYPLFSGRANTGELFF.